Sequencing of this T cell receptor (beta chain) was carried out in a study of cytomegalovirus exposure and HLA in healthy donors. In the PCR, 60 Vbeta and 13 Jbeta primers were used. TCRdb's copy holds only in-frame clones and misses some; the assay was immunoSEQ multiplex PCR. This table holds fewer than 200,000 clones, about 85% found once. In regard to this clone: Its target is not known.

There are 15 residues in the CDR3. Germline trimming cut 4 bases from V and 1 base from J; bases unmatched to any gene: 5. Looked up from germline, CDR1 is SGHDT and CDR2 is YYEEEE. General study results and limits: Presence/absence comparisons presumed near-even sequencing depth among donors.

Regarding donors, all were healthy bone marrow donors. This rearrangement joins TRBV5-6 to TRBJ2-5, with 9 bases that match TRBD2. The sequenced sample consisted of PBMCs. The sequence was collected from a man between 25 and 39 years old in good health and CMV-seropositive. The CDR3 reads CASSLAGWGQETQYF. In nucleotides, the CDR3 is TGTGCCAGCAGCCTAGCGGGGTGGGGCCAAGAGACCCAGTACTTC.